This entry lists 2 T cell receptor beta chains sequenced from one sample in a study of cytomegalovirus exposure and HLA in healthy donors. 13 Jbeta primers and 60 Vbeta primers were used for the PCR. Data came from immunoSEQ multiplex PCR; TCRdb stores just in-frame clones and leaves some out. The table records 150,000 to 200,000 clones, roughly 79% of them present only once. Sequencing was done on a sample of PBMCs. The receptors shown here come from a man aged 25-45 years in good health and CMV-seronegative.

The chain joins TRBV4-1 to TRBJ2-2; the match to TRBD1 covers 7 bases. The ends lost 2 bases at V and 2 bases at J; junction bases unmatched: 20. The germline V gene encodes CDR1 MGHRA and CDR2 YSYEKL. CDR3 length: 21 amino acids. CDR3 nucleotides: TGCGCCAGCAGCCAAACCTTGAACCGGGACAGACAAAACACAAACACCGGGGAGCTGTTTTTT. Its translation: CASSQTLNRDRQNTNTGELFF.

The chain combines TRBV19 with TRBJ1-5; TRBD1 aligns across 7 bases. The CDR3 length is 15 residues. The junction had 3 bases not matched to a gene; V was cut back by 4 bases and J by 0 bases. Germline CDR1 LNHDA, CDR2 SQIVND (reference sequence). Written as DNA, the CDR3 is TGTGCCAGTAGTACGGGACAGTATAGCAATCAGCCCCAGCATTTT. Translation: CASSTGQYSNQPQHF.